Listed here is a single T cell receptor beta chain. Its antigen remains unknown. The repertoire was sequenced with immunoSEQ multiplex PCR; TCRdb's copy has only in-frame clones and lacks some. The repertoire consists of some 120,000 clones, with roughly 92% occurring once and the leading ten covering about 0.25%. This CDR3 spans 11 amino acids. Germline-derived CDR1 and CDR2 are SQVTM and ANQGSEA. Trimming shortened V by 4 bases and J by 4 bases, and 8 bases separated the two germline ends. The data are from a study of graft-versus-host responses after intestinal transplantation. Study overall: Tacrolimus plus steroids were given to all recipients for approximately three years, preceded by anti-thymocyte globulin induction.

General study results and limits: GvH clonotypes were identified within recipient marrow, with a subset emerging first in ileum or blood.

The specimen comprised unstimulated CD4+ T cells sorted from spleen or lymph node cells, sampled before transplant. The receptor comes from a human donor who was the organ donor for an intestinal transplant. V is TRBV29-1 and J is TRBJ2-7, with D unclear. CDR3 in amino acids: CSVVIGYEQYF. In DNA form, the CDR3 reads TGCAGCGTTGTTATAGGGTACGAGCAGTACTTC.